This TCR beta chain was found in a study of cytomegalovirus exposure and HLA in healthy donors. The primer mix had 60 Vbeta and 13 Jbeta primers. The protocol was immunoSEQ multiplex PCR, while the TCRdb copy is restricted to in-frame clones and leaves out a portion. In the table there are 130,000 or so clones, about 81% of which are singletons. This CDR3 has 16 amino acids. Germline-derived CDR1 and CDR2 are LNHDA and SQIVND (reference sequence). The J segment lost 2 bases and the V segment lost 9 bases, leaving 8 bases of the junction unmatched. This clone was recorded a few times. Material for sequencing was PBMCs. The TCR originated in a man aged 35 to 55 in good health and CMV-seronegative. The J gene is TRBJ1-5, the V gene TRBV19, with 12 bases aligning to TRBD1. The CDR3 DNA is TGTGCCAGAAACCAGGGACAGGGGGCCGGCAATCAGCCCCAGCATTTT. It encodes CARNQGQGAGNQPQHF.